These 8 T cell receptor beta chains were all obtained from the same sample, sequenced in a study of T cells after yellow fever vaccination. MiXCR was run by TCRdb on the 5' RACE reads, yielding one entry per CDR3 protein. The table shows around 610,000 distinct CDR3 sequences, with around an eighth occurring only once. The sequencing used PBMCs, collected on the day of the yellow fever booster vaccination. The receptors stem from a man aged 30 to 45 who received the YFV17D yellow fever vaccine.

The V gene is TRBV6-1, the J gene TRBJ2-7; 8 bases are a match to TRBD1. CDR3 length: 15 residues. Trimming at V came to 6 bases and at J to 7 bases, leaving 14 bases not matched to a gene. Germline-derived CDR1 and CDR2 are MNHNS and SASEGT. CDR3 coding DNA: TGTGCCAGCAGACCTTTCAGACAGGGGATGGGTGAGCAGTACTTC. Its protein product is CASRPFRQGMGEQYF.

A few counts support this clonotype. V is TRBV24-1 and J is TRBJ2-1; 7 bases map to TRBD2. Unmatched junction bases numbered 12, after V lost 5 bases and J lost 6 bases. Germline assignment: CDR1 KGHDR and CDR2 SFDVKD. CDR3 length: 16 amino acids. In DNA form, the CDR3 reads TGTGCCACCAGTGCCCCGGGGAGGGGAGTGTCCAATGAGCAGTTCTTC. Its translation: CATSAPGRGVSNEQFF.

V is TRBV6-2 or TRBV6-3 and J is TRBJ2-3; D gene ambiguous. The V end was cut by 4 bases, the J end by 2 bases, with 10 bases between. The V gene's germline CDR1 is MNHEY and CDR2 SVGEGT. CDR3 length: 14 amino acids. The CDR3 region has the DNA TGTGCCAGCAGTTCCGAAACGTTCACAGATACGCAGTATTTT. Translated, it gives CASSSETFTDTQYF.

CDR3 nucleotide sequence: TGCGCCAGCAGCTTGGAGGGCAGGCGTCTCTCCTACGAGCAGTACTTC. It specifies CASSLEGRRLSYEQYF. This chain uses TRBV5-1 with TRBJ2-7; D unclear. Trimming removed 0 bases at V and 0 bases at J, with 13 bases between. From germline, CDR1 is SGHRS and CDR2 YFSETQ. The CDR3 is 16 amino acids.

V gene TRBV5-1 combines with J gene TRBJ2-2; D may match TRBD1 or TRBD2 (5 bases each). Germline V gives CDR1 SGHRS, CDR2 YFSETQ. Trimming removed 0 bases at V and 1 base at J, with 10 bases between. This CDR3 has 16 amino acids. The CDR3 DNA reads TGCGCCAGCAGCTTGGGTGAGGGGCTGAACACCGGGGAGCTGTTTTTT. This translates into CASSLGEGLNTGELFF. Complete variable domain (other parts from reference TRBV5-1 and TRBJ2-2): KAGVTQTPRYLIKTRGQQVTLSCSPISGHRSVSWYQQTPGQGLQFLFEYFSETQRNKGNFPGRFSGRQFSNSRSEMNVSTLELGDSALYLCASSLGEGLNTGELFFGEGSRLTVL.

This clonotype was detected a few times. CDR3 bases: TGCAGCGTCCTGGGACAGAGAGAGGCTAACTATGGCTACACCTTC. Encoded protein: CSVLGQREANYGYTF. The V gene is TRBV29-1, the J gene TRBJ1-2, with 7 bases lining up with TRBD1. Germline-derived CDR1 and CDR2 are SQVTM and ANQGSEA. The CDR3 length is 15 residues. Trimming removed 6 bases from V and 0 bases from J; junction bases left unmatched: 10.

This clonotype was observed a handful of times. V gene TRBV6-2 or TRBV6-3 combines with J gene TRBJ1-1; no firm D call. This CDR3 is built from 12 residues. The germline V gene encodes CDR1 MNHEY and CDR2 SVGEGT. V was pared by 0 bases and J by 5 bases, with 4 bases between. CDR3 DNA sequence: TGTGCCAGCAGTTACTCGTTAACTGAAGCTTTCTTT. Amino acid sequence: CASSYSLTEAFF.

The genes are TRBV12-3 or TRBV12-4 and TRBJ2-7; no definite D call. This CDR3 comprises 11 residues. V was cut by 5 bases and J by 7 bases, with 9 bases left in between. The CDR3 coding sequence is TGTGCCAGCAGTCCCCACAGTGAGCAGTACTTC. Its translation is CASSPHSEQYF.